The rows below give T cell receptor beta chains drawn from one sample of a study of blood T cell repertoires in COVID-19. Generated by immunoSEQ multiplex PCR, the TCRdb table keeps only in-frame clones and is missing some. This repertoire shows 260,000 or so clones, 70% to 90% found once; its top ten account for just under 9.5%. Material: peripheral blood. The origin of the receptors is a man between 18 and 29 years old with active or convalescent COVID-19. Each CDR3 is given with its conserved first and last residue. A D gene is named only where the DNA matches it firmly. Only some rows state a clone size, as once, few, many or a class for expanded clones.

abundance,j_gene,v_gene,d_gene,CDR3nt,CDR3aa
.,TRBJ1-5,TRBV19,.,TGTGCCAGTAGTGAGGGGGTGTATAGCAATCAGCCCCAGCATTTT,CASSEGVYSNQPQHF
.,TRBJ1-5,TRBV5-8,TRBD1,TGTGCCAGCAGCTTGGGAGGGGGCCTGGACAATCAGCCCCAGCATTTT,CASSLGGGLDNQPQHF
.,TRBJ2-7,TRBV29-1,TRBD1,TGCAGCGTGCCCGGGACAGGGTTCTACGAGCAGTACTTC,CSVPGTGFYEQYF
.,TRBJ2-4,TRBV9,TRBD1,TGTGCCAGCAGCGTAGCCCCGGACAGGGGGCGGGACATTCAGTACTTC,CASSVAPDRGRDIQYF
.,TRBJ1-2,TRBV14,TRBD1,TGTGCCAGCAGCCAATACAGGGGATATGGCTACACCTTC,CASSQYRGYGYTF
few,TRBJ1-5,TRBV19,TRBD1,TGTGCCAGTACACAGACAGGGGGACTTCAGCCCCAGCATTTT,CASTQTGGLQPQHF
once,TRBJ1-5,TRBV6-2/TRBV6-3,.,TGTGCCAGCAGTTCCCCGAGCTGGGCAGTTAGCAATCAGCCCCAGCATTTT,CASSSPSWAVSNQPQHF
.,TRBJ2-7,TRBV6-6,TRBD2,TGTGCCAGCAGCCGACGGACTAGCGGGGATAGCTCCTACGAGCAGTACTTC,CASSRRTSGDSSYEQYF
.,TRBJ2-2,TRBV7-2,.,TGTGCCAGCAGCTCGGTGGGGTTACGGGGCACCGGGGAGCTGTTTTTT,CASSSVGLRGTGELFF
.,TRBJ1-5,TRBV9,TRBD1,TGTGCCAGCAGCGCGACGGGACAGATCAATCAGCCCCAGCATTTT,CASSATGQINQPQHF
.,TRBJ1-1,TRBV6-1,.,TGTGCCAGCAGTGAAGGTCAGGGGTACACTGAAGCTTTCTTT,CASSEGQGYTEAFF
.,TRBJ2-1,TRBV4-1,TRBD2,TGCGCCAGCAGCCTGGGGGGGAACCTAGTTGAGCAGTTCTTC,CASSLGGNLVEQFF
once,TRBJ1-4,TRBV5-1,.,TGCGCCAGCAGCCTCGGGGGGGGCGAAAAACTGTTTTTT,CASSLGGGEKLFF
few,TRBJ1-2,TRBV4-2,.,TGTGCCAGCAGCCAAGGGAGGGGAGACTATGGCTACACCTTC,CASSQGRGDYGYTF
.,TRBJ2-2,TRBV7-2,TRBD2,TGTGCCAGCAGCTTAGGGTGGTTGACGGGGGGGCCCGTCACCGGGGAGCTGTTTTTT,CASSLGWLTGGPVTGELFF
.,TRBJ2-7,TRBV7-2,TRBD1,TGTGCCAGCAGCTTACGGGACAGATTCTCCTACGAGCAGTACTTC,CASSLRDRFSYEQYF
.,TRBJ1-5,TRBV6-5,TRBD1,TGTGCCAGCAGTCGAGACAGGGGTGAAGATCAGCCCCAGCATTTT,CASSRDRGEDQPQHF
.,TRBJ1-6,TRBV27,.,TGTGCCAGCAGTTTACTTAGGACACTTAGCTCCTATAATTCACCCCTCCACTTT,CASSLLRTLSSYNSPLHF
.,TRBJ1-2,TRBV29-1,.,TGCAGCGCCGAGTGGTTGGGGCGTGGGGCCTATGGCTACACCTTC,CSAEWLGRGAYGYTF
.,TRBJ2-4,TRBV5-1,TRBD1,TGCGCCAGCAGCTTGGGACAGGGGGCCGGCAAAAACATTCAGTACTTC,CASSLGQGAGKNIQYF
.,TRBJ1-1,TRBV6-2/TRBV6-3,.,TGTGCCAGCAGTTGGAGCTTGGAGTACACTGAAGCTTTCTTT,CASSWSLEYTEAFF
.,TRBJ1-2,TRBV5-4,.,TGTGCCAGCAGCTTCAACAGTCAATTCGAGGGCTACACCTTC,CASSFNSQFEGYTF
.,TRBJ1-5,TRBV9,.,TGTGCCAGCAGCGTAGAAAGCGGTAGCAATCAGCCCCAGCATTTT,CASSVESGSNQPQHF
.,TRBJ1-5,TRBV19,TRBD1,TGTGCCAGTAGTATGTTGGACAGGACCCAGCATTTT,CASSMLDRTQHF
.,TRBJ2-5,TRBV9,TRBD2,TGTGCCAGCAGCGAGGGTGGTGGGAGGGGGACCCAGTACTTC,CASSEGGGRGTQYF
.,TRBJ1-5,TRBV11-2,TRBD1,TGTGCCAGCAGCTCACAGGGGGCCGGACAGCCCCAGCATTTT,CASSSQGAGQPQHF
.,TRBJ2-7,TRBV27,.,TGTGCCAGCGGAGTCGGGACACCTTCCTACGAGCAGTACTTC,CASGVGTPSYEQYF
.,TRBJ1-2,TRBV27,.,TGTGCCAGCAGTACCAGCCGACAGATCTATGGCTACACCTTC,CASSTSRQIYGYTF
.,TRBJ1-2,TRBV27,TRBD1,TGTGCCAGCTCCCTTGCGGCCAGGGGGTTTGTCTACTATGGCTACACCTTC,CASSLAARGFVYYGYTF
.,TRBJ1-6,TRBV19,.,TGTGCCAGTACCCGAGTGTTGGAGTATAATTCACCCCTCCACTTT,CASTRVLEYNSPLHF
.,TRBJ2-7,TRBV7-6,TRBD1,TGTGCCAGCAGCTTGGGGGACAGGGCAGGGTCCTACGAGCAGTACTTC,CASSLGDRAGSYEQYF
.,TRBJ1-2,TRBV27,TRBD1,TGTGCCAGCAGTTTATCGGGACAGGGTTATGGCTACACCTTC,CASSLSGQGYGYTF
.,TRBJ1-2,TRBV14,.,TGTGCCAGCAGAACCGGGACAAATGCGGGCTACACCTTC,CASRTGTNAGYTF
.,TRBJ2-7,TRBV12-3/TRBV12-4,.,TGTGCCAGCAGTCCCAGGACTTACGAGCAGTACTTC,CASSPRTYEQYF
once,TRBJ2-7,TRBV6-5,TRBD2,TGTGCCAGCGGGGCGGGGGGGCGGAACGAGCAGTACTTC,CASGAGGRNEQYF
.,TRBJ1-5,TRBV12-3/TRBV12-4,.,TGTGCCAGCCAGGGGAGCGCGGCTCAGCCCCAGCATTTT,CASQGSAAQPQHF
.,TRBJ2-7,TRBV5-1,.,TGCGCCAGCAGCGCCGACCAGGACTCCTACGAGCAGTACTTC,CASSADQDSYEQYF
once,TRBJ2-7,TRBV12-5,TRBD1,TGTGCTAGTGGTTTGGTAATGGTGGGACAGGGGTACGAGCAGTACTTC,CASGLVMVGQGYEQYF
.,TRBJ2-7,TRBV13,TRBD2,TGTGCCAGCAGCTTGGGACTAGCGCCCTACGAGCAGTACTTC,CASSLGLAPYEQYF
.,TRBJ2-1,TRBV9,.,TGTGCCAGCGGTTATGGGGCGGTAAGCTCCTACAATGAGCAGTTCTTC,CASGYGAVSSYNEQFF